Sequencing of this TCR beta chain was carried out in a study of T cell repertoires in cytomegalovirus infection. Study-wide background: CMV infection plus the matching HLA type was flagged by public TCR beta signatures. Broader study findings: The ex vivo response was dominated by HLA-C-restricted CMV-specific TCR beta clonotypes.

MiXCR was run by TCRdb on the reads, yielding one entry per CDR3 protein. The table includes about 190,000 distinct CDR3 sequences, roughly 27% detected once. The germline gives CDR1 SNHLY, CDR2 FYNNEI. With 6 bases clipped from V and 6 bases from J, the junction kept 5 bases outside the gene matches. The CDR3 has 13 residues. The sample holds a few counts of this clonotype. What it binds is not known. This clonotype was obtained from a human donor in good health (CMV status not recorded). Some clones in this sample may be carry-over from other donors' samples. The chain has TRBV2 and TRBJ1-1; TRBD1 matches at 9 bases. Sequencing was carried out using PBMCs. CDR3 sequence: CASSPDRGPEAFF. CDR3 DNA sequence: TGTGCCAGCAGCCCGGACAGGGGCCCTGAAGCTTTCTTT. Using reference TRBV2 and TRBJ1-1 for the parts outside the CDR3, the full variable domain is EPEVTQTPSHQVTQMGQEVILRCVPISNHLYFYWYRQILGQKVEFLVSFYNNEISEKSEIFDDQFSVERPDGSNFTLKIRSTKLEDSAMYFCASSPDRGPEAFFGQGTRLTVV.